This TCR beta chain comes out of a study of cytomegalovirus exposure and HLA in healthy donors. The CDR3 is 18 amino acids. Germline CDR1 is MGHRA and CDR2 is YSYEKL. V lost 1 base to trimming and J lost 0 bases; unmatched junction nucleotides: 6. Study results and limitations: Some TCR beta chains (164 of them) were listed as cytomegalovirus-associated. An apparent linkage of common viral pathogens to several of the most significant clusters emerged in a later analysis. A later analysis associated some 18,000 TCR beta sequences with HLA alleles at a 0.05 false discovery rate.

Concerning this clone: What it binds is unknown.

With 60 Vbeta and 13 Jbeta primers, the PCR was carried out. Authors' analysis steps: Some 12 million shared chains were among the 80 million or so unique TCR beta chains that a later analysis counted. Sequencing was performed with immunoSEQ multiplex PCR; in TCRdb, only in-frame clones are kept and a portion is missing. V and J calls and clone size follow that table, whereas D and trimming were derived from the DNA. Seen here are approximately 120,000 clones, 70% to 85% observed once, and the top ten hold 9.5% to 15%. The clonotype comes from a woman aged 40 to 50 in good health and CMV-seropositive. The sequencing sample was made of PBMCs. The chain couples TRBV4-1 to TRBJ2-6; 7 nucleotides match TRBD1. For the CDR3, the DNA is TGCGCCAGCAGCCAAGCCGGGACAGTATTCTCTGGGGCCAACGTCCTGACTTTC. This translates into CASSQAGTVFSGANVLTF.